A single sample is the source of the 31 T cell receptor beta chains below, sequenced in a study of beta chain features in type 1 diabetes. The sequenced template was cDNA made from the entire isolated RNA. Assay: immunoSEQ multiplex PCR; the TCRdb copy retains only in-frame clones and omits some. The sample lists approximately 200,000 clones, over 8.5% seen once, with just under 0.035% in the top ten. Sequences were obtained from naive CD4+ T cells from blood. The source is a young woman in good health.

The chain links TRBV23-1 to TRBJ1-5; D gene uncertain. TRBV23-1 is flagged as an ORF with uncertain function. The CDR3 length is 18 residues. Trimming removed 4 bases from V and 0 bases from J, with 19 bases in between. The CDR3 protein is CASSLEGPMKYSNQPQHF. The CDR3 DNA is TGCGCCAGCAGTCTTGAGGGCCCGATGAAGTATAGCAATCAGCCCCAGCATTTT.

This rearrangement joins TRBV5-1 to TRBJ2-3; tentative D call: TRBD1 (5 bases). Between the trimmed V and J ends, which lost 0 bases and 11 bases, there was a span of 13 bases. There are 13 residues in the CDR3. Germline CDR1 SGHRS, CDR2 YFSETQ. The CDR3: CASSLDPTVLQYF. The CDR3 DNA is TGCGCCAGCAGCTTGGATCCGACAGTTCTGCAGTATTTT.

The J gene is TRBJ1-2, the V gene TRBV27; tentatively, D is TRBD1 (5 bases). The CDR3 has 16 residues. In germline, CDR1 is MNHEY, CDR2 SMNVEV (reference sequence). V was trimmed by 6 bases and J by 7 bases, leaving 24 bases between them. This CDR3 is CASSLLGGGWTGGYTF. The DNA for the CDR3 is TGTGCCAGCAGCCTGCTCGGGGGTGGATGGACTGGTGGCTACACCTTC.

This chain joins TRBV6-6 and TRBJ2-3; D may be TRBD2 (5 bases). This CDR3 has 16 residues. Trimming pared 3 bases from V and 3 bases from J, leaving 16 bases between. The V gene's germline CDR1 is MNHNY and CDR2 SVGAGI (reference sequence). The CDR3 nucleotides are TGTGCCAGCAGTTATTCGGGGTCCTTGGGGACAGATACGCAGTATTTT. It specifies CASSYSGSLGTDTQYF.

Here the CDR3 reads CASSYAWTGIVEKLFF. The CDR3 DNA follows: TGTGCCAGCAGTTACGCCTGGACAGGGATTGTTGAAAAACTGTTTTTT. The rearrangement links TRBV6-5 to TRBJ1-4; TRBD1 agrees at 8 bases. Trimming took 2 bases from V and 7 from J; bases not matched to a gene: 9. Germline values: CDR1 MNHEY, CDR2 SVGAGI. The CDR3 loop spans 16 amino acids.

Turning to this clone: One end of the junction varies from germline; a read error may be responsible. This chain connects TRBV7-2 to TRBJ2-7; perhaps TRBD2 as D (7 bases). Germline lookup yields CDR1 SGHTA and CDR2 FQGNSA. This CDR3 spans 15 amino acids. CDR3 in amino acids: CASSLGTGGPVVIFF. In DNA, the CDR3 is TGTGCCAGCAGCTTAGGGACCGGGGGGCCTGTCGTGATCTTCTTC.

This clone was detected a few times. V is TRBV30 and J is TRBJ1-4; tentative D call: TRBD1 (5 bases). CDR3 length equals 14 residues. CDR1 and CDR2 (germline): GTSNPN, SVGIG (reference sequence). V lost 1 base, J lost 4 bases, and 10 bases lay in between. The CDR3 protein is CAWSGDSVNEKLFF. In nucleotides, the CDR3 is TGTGCCTGGAGTGGTGACAGCGTTAATGAAAAACTGTTTTTT.

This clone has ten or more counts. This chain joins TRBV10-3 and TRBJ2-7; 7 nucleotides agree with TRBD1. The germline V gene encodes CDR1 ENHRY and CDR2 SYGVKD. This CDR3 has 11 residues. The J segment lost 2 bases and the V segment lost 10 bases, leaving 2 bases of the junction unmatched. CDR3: CATGQAYEQYF. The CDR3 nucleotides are TGTGCCACTGGACAGGCCTACGAGCAGTACTTC.

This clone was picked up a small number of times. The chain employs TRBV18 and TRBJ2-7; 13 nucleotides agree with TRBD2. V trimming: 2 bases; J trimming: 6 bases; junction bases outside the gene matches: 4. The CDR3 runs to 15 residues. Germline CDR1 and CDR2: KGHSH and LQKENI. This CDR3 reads CASSPGTSGIGEQYF. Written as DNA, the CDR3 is TGTGCCAGCTCACCAGGGACTAGCGGGATAGGCGAGCAGTACTTC.

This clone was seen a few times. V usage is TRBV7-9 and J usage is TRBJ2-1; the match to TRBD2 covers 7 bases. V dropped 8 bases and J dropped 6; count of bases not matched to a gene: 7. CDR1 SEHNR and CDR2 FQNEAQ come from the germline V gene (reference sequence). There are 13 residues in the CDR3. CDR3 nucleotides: TGTGCCAGCGTGCGGGGGTTTGGCAATGAGCAGTTCTTC. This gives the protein CASVRGFGNEQFF.

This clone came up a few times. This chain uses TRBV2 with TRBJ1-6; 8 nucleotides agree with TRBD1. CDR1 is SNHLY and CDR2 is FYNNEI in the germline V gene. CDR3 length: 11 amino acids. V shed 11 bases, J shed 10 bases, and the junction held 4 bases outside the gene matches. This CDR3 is CASTGDSPLHF. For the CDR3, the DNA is TGTGCCTCGACAGGGGACTCACCCCTCCACTTT.

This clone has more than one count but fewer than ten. The CDR3 nucleotides read TGTGCCTGGGGACAAGCCTCCTCTGGAAACACCATATATTTT. It specifies CAWGQASSGNTIYF. J is TRBJ1-3 and V is TRBV30, with a tentative D call TRBD1 (5 bases). Germline CDR1 GTSNPN, CDR2 SVGIG (reference sequence). The V and J ends lost 5 bases and 0 bases respectively, with 11 bases between them. The CDR3 has 14 residues.

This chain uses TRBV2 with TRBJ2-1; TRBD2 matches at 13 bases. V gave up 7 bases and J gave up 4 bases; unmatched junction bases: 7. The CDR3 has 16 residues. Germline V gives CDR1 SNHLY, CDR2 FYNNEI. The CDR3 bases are TGTGCCAGCATTGACCCGGGACTAGCGGGGTACAATGAGCAGTTCTTC. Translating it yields CASIDPGLAGYNEQFF.

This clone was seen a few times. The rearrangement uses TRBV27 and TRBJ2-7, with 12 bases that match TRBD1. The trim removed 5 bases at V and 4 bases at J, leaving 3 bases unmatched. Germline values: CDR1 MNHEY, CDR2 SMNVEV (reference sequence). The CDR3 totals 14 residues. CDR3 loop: CASSLGQGAYEQYF. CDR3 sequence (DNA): TGTGCCAGCAGTCTGGGACAGGGGGCTTACGAGCAGTACTTC.

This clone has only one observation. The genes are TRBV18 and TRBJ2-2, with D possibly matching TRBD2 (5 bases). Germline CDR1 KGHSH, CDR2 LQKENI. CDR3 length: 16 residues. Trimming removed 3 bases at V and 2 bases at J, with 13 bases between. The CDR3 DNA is TGTGCCAGCTCACCGCTTCGGCTAGCAAACACCGGGGAGCTGTTTTTT. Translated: CASSPLRLANTGELFF.

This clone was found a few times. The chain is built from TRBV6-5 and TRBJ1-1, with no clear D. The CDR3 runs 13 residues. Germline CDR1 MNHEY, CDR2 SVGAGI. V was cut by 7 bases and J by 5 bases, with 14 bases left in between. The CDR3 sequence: CASTGTRGTEAFF. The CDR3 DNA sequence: TGTGCCAGCACGGGCACCAGAGGGACTGAAGCTTTCTTT.

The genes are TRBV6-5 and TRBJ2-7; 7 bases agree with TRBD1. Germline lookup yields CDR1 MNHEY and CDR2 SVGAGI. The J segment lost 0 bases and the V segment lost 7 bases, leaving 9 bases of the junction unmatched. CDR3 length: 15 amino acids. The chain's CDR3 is CASKPGQSSSYEQYF. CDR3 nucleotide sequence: TGTGCCAGCAAACCGGGACAGTCGAGCTCCTACGAGCAGTACTTC.

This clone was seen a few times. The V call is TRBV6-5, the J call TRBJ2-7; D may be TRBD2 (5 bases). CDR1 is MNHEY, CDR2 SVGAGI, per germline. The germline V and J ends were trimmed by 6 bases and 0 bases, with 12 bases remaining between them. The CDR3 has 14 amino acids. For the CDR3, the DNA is TGTGCCAGCAGACGGGGAGCAGTCTCCTACGAGCAGTACTTC. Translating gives CASRRGAVSYEQYF.

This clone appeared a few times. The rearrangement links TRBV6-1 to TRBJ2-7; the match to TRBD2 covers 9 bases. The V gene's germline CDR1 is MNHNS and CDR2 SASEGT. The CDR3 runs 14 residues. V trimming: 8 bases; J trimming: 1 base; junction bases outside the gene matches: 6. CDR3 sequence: CASGRTSVSYEQYF. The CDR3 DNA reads TGTGCCAGCGGACGGACTAGCGTGTCCTACGAGCAGTACTTC.

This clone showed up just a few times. The CDR3 is CSVVRGGNTEAFF. The CDR3 bases are TGCAGCGTTGTAAGGGGTGGGAACACTGAAGCTTTCTTT. The chain joins TRBV29-1 to TRBJ1-1; tentative D call: TRBD1 (5 bases). V lost 4 bases, J lost 1 base, and 10 bases lay in between. The CDR3 is 13 amino acids. Germline values: CDR1 SQVTM, CDR2 ANQGSEA.

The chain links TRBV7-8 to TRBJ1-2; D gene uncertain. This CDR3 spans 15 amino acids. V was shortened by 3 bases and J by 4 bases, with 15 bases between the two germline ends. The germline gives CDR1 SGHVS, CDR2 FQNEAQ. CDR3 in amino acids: CASSLGSQLTYGYTF. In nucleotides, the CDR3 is TGTGCCAGCAGCTTGGGCAGCCAGCTCACCTATGGCTACACCTTC.

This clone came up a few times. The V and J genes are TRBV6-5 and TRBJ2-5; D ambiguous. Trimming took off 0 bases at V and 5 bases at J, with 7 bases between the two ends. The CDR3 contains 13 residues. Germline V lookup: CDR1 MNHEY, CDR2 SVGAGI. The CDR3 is CASSYSTMETQYF. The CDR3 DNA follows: TGTGCCAGCAGTTACTCGACAATGGAGACCCAGTACTTC.

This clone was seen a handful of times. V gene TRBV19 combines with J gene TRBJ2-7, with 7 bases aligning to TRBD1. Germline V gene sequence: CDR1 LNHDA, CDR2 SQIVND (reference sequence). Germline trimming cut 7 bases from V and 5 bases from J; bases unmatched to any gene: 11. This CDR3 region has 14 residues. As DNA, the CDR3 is TGTGCCAGTACCAATCCGGGGACAGCTAACGAGCAGTACTTC. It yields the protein CASTNPGTANEQYF.

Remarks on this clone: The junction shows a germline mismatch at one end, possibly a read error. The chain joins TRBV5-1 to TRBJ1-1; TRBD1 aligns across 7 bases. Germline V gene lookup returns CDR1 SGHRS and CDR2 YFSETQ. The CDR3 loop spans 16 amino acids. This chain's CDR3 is CASSLTVTGLKTEAFF. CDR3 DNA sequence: TGCGCCAGCAGCTTGACGGTGACAGGGTTGAAGACTGAAGCTTTCTTT.

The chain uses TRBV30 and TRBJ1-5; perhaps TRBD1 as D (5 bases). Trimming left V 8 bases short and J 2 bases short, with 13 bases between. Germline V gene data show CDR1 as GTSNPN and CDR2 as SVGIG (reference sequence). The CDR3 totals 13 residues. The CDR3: CALSGGGNQPQHF. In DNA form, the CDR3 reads TGTGCCCTCTCGGGGGGAGGCAATCAGCCCCAGCATTTT.

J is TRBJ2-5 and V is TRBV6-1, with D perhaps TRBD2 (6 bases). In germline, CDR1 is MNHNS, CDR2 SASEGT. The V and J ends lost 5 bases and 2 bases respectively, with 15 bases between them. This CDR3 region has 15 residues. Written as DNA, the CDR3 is TGTGCCAGCAGTTCCACCGGGACTGGACAAGAGACCCAGTACTTC. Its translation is CASSSTGTGQETQYF.

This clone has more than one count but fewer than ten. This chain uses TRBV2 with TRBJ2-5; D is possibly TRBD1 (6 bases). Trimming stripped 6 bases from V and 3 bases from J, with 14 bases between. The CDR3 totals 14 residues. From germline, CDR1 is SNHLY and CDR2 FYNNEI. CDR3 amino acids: CASSDTSGEETQYF. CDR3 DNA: TGTGCCAGCAGCGACACGTCAGGGGAAGAGACCCAGTACTTC. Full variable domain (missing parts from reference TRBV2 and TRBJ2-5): EPEVTQTPSHQVTQMGQEVILRCVPISNHLYFYWYRQILGQKVEFLVSFYNNEISEKSEIFDDQFSVERPDGSNFTLKIRSTKLEDSAMYFCASSDTSGEETQYFGPGTRLLVL.

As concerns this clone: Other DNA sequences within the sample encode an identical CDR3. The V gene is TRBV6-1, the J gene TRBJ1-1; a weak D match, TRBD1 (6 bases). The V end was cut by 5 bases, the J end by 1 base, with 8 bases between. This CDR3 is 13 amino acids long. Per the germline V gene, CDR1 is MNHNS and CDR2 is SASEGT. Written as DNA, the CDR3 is TGTGCCAGCAGTTCACAGGGGAACACTGAAGCTTTCTTT. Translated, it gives CASSSQGNTEAFF.

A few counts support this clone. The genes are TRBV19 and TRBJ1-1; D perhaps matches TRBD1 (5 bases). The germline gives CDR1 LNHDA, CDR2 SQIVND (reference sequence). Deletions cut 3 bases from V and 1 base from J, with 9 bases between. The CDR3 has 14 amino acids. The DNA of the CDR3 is TGTGCCAGTAGTATTGGGCAGGGGAACACTGAAGCTTTCTTT. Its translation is CASSIGQGNTEAFF.

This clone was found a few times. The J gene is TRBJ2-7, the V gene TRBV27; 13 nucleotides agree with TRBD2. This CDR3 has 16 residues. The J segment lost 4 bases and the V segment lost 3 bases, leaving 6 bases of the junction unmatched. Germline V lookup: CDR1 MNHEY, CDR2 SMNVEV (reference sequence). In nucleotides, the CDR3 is TGTGCCAGCAGTTTGCAAGGACTAGCGGGGGATTACGAGCAGTACTTC. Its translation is CASSLQGLAGDYEQYF.

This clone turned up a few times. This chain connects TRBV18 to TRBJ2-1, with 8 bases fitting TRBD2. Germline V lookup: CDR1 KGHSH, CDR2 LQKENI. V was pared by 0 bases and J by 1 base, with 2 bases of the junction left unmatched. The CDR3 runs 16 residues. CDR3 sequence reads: CASSPPGTRSYNEQFF. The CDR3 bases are TGTGCCAGCTCACCACCGGGGACTAGGTCCTACAATGAGCAGTTCTTC.